This T cell receptor beta chain appears in the sequencing data of a study of T-cell reconstitution after alpha-beta-depleted transplantation in children. Ten or more counts support this clonotype. Antigen: not known. V shed 1 base, J shed 5 bases, and the junction held 8 bases outside the gene matches. CDR1 is LGHDT and CDR2 is YNNKEL in the germline V gene (reference sequence). The CDR3 totals 18 residues. TCRbeta library construction was performed incorporating unique molecular identifiers. TCRdb analysed the PCR reads with MiXCR anew, one entry per CDR3 protein. The repertoire includes hundreds of thousands of distinct CDR3 sequences, approximately 11% of them detected once, and 28% sits in the top ten. Findings of the study overall: Once a year had passed after transplant, T-cell counts and diversity came mostly from newly produced T cells.

Sequenced here: PBMCs, sampled before TCRalphabeta/CD19-depleted stem cell transplant. This chain links TRBV3-1 with TRBJ2-2; 12 bases agree with TRBD2. This sequence was found in a child less than two years old with acute myeloid leukemia, due to receive a stem cell transplant. The CDR3 here is CASSQARLAGVRTGELFF. The CDR3 nucleotides read TGTGCCAGCAGCCAAGCGCGACTAGCGGGAGTTAGAACCGGGGAGCTGTTTTTT.